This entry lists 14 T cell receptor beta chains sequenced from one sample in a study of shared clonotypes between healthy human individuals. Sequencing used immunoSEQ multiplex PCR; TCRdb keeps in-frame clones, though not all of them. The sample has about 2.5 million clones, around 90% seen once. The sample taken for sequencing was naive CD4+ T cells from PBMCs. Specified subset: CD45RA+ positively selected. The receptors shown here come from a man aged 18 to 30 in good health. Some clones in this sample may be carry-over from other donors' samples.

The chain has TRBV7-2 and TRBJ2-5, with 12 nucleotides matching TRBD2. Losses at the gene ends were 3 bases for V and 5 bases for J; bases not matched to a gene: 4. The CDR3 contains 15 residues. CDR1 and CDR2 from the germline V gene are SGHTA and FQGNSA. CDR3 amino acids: CASSLGGLAGETQYF. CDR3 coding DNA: TGTGCCAGCAGCTTGGGGGGACTAGCGGGCGAGACCCAGTACTTC.

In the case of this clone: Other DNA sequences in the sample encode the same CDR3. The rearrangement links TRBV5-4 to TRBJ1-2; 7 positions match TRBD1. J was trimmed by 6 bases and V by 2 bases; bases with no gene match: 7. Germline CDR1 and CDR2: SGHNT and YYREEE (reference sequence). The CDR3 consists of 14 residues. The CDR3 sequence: CASSFLRQGDGYTF. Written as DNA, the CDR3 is TGTGCCAGCAGCTTTCTTCGACAGGGTGATGGCTACACCTTC.

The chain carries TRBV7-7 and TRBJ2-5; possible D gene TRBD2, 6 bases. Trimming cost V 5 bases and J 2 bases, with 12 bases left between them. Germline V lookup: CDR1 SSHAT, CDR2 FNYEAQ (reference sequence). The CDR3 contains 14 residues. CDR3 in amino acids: CASSRGTVQETQYF. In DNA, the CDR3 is TGTGCCAGCAGCCGGGGGACTGTACAAGAGACCCAGTACTTC.

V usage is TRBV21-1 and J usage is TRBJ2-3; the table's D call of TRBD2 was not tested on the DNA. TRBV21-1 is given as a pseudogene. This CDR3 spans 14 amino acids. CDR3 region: CASTRDYNTDTQYF. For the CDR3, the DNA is TGTGCCAGCACCCGGGACTATAACACAGATACGCAGTATTTT.

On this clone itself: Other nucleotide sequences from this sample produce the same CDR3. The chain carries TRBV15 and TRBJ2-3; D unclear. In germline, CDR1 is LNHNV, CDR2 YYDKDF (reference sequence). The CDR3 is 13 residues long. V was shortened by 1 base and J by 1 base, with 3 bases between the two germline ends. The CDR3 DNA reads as TGTGCCACCAGCAGAGGTGGCACAGATACGCAGTATTTT. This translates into CATSRGGTDTQYF.

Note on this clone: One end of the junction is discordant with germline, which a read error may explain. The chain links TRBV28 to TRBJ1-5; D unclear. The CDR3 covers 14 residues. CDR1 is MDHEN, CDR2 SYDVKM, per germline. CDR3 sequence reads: CASSLFPQNPPQHF. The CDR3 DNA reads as TGTGCCAGCAGTTTATTTCCCCAGAATCCGCCCCAGCATTTT.

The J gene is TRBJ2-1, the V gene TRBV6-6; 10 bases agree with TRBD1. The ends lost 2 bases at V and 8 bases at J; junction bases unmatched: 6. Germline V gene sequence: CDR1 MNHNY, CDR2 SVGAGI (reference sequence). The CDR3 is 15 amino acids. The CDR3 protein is CASSYDGQGGYEQFF. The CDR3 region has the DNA TGTGCCAGCAGTTACGATGGACAGGGGGGCTATGAGCAGTTCTTC.

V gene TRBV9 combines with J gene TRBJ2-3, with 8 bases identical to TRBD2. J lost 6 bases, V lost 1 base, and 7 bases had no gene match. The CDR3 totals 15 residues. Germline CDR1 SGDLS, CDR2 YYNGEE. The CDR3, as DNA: TGTGCCAGCAGCGTAACGGGAGGGCCCCGGGATACGCAGTATTTT. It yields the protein CASSVTGGPRDTQYF.

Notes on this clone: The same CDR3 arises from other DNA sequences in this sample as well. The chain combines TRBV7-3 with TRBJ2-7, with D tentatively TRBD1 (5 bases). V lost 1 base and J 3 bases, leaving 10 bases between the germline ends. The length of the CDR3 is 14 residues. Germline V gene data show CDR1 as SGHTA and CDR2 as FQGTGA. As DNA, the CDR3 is TGTGCCAGCAGCTTAATGGGGCAGGGCTACGAGCAGTACTTC. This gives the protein CASSLMGQGYEQYF.

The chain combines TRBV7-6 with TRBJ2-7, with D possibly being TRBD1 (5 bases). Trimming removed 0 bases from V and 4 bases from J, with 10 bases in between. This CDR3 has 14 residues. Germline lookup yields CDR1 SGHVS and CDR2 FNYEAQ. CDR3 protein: CASSLADTPYEQYF. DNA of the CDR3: TGTGCCAGCAGCTTAGCGGACACTCCTTACGAGCAGTACTTC.

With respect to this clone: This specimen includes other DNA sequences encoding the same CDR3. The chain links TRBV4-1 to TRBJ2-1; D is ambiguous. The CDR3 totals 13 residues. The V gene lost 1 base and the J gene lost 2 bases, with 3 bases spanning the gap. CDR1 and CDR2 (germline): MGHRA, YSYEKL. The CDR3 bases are TGCGCCAGCAGCCAAGGTGCCTACAATGAGCAGTTCTTC. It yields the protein CASSQGAYNEQFF.

As DNA, the CDR3 is TGCGCCAGCAGCCAAGAGGGACCGATGTCAGGTGATACGCAGTATTTT. This encodes CASSQEGPMSGDTQYF. J is TRBJ2-3 and V is TRBV4-1; D may match TRBD1 or TRBD2 (5 bases each). Trimming took off 0 bases at V and 6 bases at J, with 16 bases between the two ends. CDR3 length equals 16 residues. CDR1 MGHRA and CDR2 YSYEKL come from the germline V gene.

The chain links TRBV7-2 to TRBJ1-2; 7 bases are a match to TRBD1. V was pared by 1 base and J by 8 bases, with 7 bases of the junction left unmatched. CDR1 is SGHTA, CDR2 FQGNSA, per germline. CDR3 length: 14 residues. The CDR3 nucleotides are TGTGCCAGCAGCTTAGGGGACAGCGCAAGAGGCTACACCTTC. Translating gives CASSLGDSARGYTF.

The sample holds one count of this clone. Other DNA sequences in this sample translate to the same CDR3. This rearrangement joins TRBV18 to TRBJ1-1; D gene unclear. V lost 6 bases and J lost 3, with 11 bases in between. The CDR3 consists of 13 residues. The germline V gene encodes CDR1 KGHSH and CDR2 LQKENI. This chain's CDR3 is CASSPGLDTEAFF. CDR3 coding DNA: TGTGCCAGCTCCCCTGGGCTGGACACTGAAGCTTTCTTT.